One and the same sample provided the 19 T cell receptor beta chains below, sequenced in a study of T cell responses to AZD1222 COVID-19 vaccine. Data came from immunoSEQ multiplex PCR; TCRdb stores just in-frame clones and leaves some out. The sample yields some 120,000 clones, 88% seen once. The source material was peripheral blood, sampled on day 0 of AZD1222 vaccination. The receptors were sampled from an adult in good health.

J is TRBJ2-2 and V is TRBV7-9; D gene uncertain. The V gene's germline CDR1 is SEHNR and CDR2 FQNEAQ (reference sequence). Trimming shortened V by 5 bases and J by 0 bases, and 7 bases separated the two germline ends. The CDR3 sequence is 14 residues long. The CDR3, as DNA: TGTGCCAGCAGCCAGACACCGAACACCGGGGAGCTGTTTTTT. This encodes CASSQTPNTGELFF.

The genes are TRBV27 and TRBJ2-1; 12 bases agree with TRBD2. CDR3 length: 14 amino acids. Germline V CDR1 and CDR2: MNHEY, SMNVEV (reference sequence). After removal of 5 bases from V and 6 bases from J, the junction contained 2 bases not matched to a gene. This chain's CDR3 is CASSRGLAGNEQFF. The CDR3 coding sequence is TGTGCCAGCAGTCGGGGACTAGCGGGCAATGAGCAGTTCTTC.

V gene TRBV28 combines with J gene TRBJ2-7, with a tentative D call TRBD1 (5 bases). V shed 3 bases and J shed 3 bases, with 12 bases lying between them. The germline gives CDR1 MDHEN, CDR2 SYDVKM. The CDR3 is made up of 14 amino acids. This CDR3 reads CASSLGLEVYEQYF. For the CDR3, the DNA is TGTGCCAGCAGTTTGGGGCTAGAGGTCTACGAGCAGTACTTC.

The CDR3, as DNA: TGTGCCAGCAGCTCCCAAAGGTCTTATTCTGAAGCTTTCTTT. Protein: CASSSQRSYSEAFF. This sequence joins TRBV7-9 and TRBJ1-1; D is unclear. V lost 4 bases and J lost 6, with 15 bases in between. CDR3 length: 14 amino acids. The germline V gene has CDR1 SEHNR and CDR2 FQNEAQ (reference sequence).

On this clone: Other DNA sequences in the same sample also yield this CDR3. This chain uses TRBV7-8 with TRBJ1-2; D is possibly TRBD1 (5 bases). The V end was cut by 5 bases, the J end by 6 bases, with 10 bases between. Germline CDR1 and CDR2: SGHVS and FQNEAQ. This CDR3 is 12 amino acids long. CDR3 protein: CASSPRGDGYTF. CDR3 bases: TGTGCCAGCAGCCCCCGGGGGGATGGCTACACCTTC. Looking up the rest from reference TRBV7-8 and TRBJ1-2 gives the full variable domain: GAGVSQSPRYKVAKRGQDVALRCDPISGHVSLFWYQQALGQGPEFLTYFQNEAQLDKSGLPSDRFFAERPEGSVSTLKIQRTQQEDSAVYLCASSPRGDGYTFGSGTRLTVV.

The CDR3 reads CASRYRTGTRGYTF. The CDR3 region has the DNA TGTGCCAGCCGCTATCGGACAGGGACACGCGGCTACACCTTC. The chain employs TRBV28 and TRBJ1-2, with 8 bases aligning to TRBD1. The CDR3 length is 14 residues. The germline gives CDR1 MDHEN, CDR2 SYDVKM. After removal of 8 bases from V and 8 bases from J, the junction contained 13 bases not matched to a gene.

This clone was counted a single time. In nucleotides, the CDR3 is TGTGCCAGCAGCTACCGGGACAGGGATGTGGAGACCCAGTACTTC. Translating gives CASSYRDRDVETQYF. The chain joins TRBV5-5 to TRBJ2-5, with 9 bases fitting TRBD1. The CDR3 runs 15 residues. Germline lookup yields CDR1 SGHKS and CDR2 YYEKEE (reference sequence). Losses at the gene ends were 3 bases for V and 5 bases for J; bases not matched to a gene: 8.

The V and J genes are TRBV5-1 and TRBJ2-2; possibly TRBD1 for D (6 bases). CDR3 length: 14 amino acids. Between the trimmed V and J ends, which lost 2 bases and 4 bases, there was a span of 9 bases. CDR1 SGHRS and CDR2 YFSETQ come from the germline V gene. CDR3 bases: TGCGCCAGCAGCTTACAGGGCATCACCGGGGAGCTGTTTTTT. This gives the protein CASSLQGITGELFF.

V gene TRBV5-6 combines with J gene TRBJ2-3, with 8 nucleotides matching TRBD1. The J segment lost 2 bases and the V segment lost 3 bases, leaving 5 bases of the junction unmatched. Germline V gene sequence: CDR1 SGHDT, CDR2 YYEEEE. This CDR3 contains 15 residues. The CDR3 spells CASSSRQGNTDTQYF. The CDR3 DNA follows: TGTGCCAGCAGCTCCAGACAGGGGAACACAGATACGCAGTATTTT.

The chain uses TRBV7-3 and TRBJ1-1, with a possible D match to TRBD1 (6 bases). Looked up from germline, CDR1 is SGHTA and CDR2 is FQGTGA. The CDR3 has 15 amino acids. The V gene lost 5 bases and the J gene lost 0 bases, with 13 bases spanning the gap. For the CDR3, the DNA is TGTGCCAGCAGCCCCGGGACAAGTATGAACACTGAAGCTTTCTTT. It is translated as CASSPGTSMNTEAFF.

V is TRBV7-2 and J is TRBJ2-3, with a possible D match to TRBD2 (5 bases). The germline gives CDR1 SGHTA, CDR2 FQGNSA. The CDR3 is made up of 14 amino acids. Trimming removed 2 bases from V and 2 bases from J, with 8 bases in between. CDR3 amino acids: CASSLRRDTDTQYF. CDR3 coding DNA: TGTGCCAGCAGCTTAAGACGGGACACAGATACGCAGTATTTT.

The J gene is TRBJ2-7, the V gene TRBV7-9; D possibly corresponds to TRBD1 (5 bases). The V and J ends lost 1 base and 5 bases respectively, with 12 bases between them. The CDR3 spans 14 residues. CDR1 and CDR2 (germline): SEHNR, FQNEAQ (reference sequence). The DNA of the CDR3 is TGTGCCAGCAGCTTAGGACAGTTGCAAAACGAGCAGTACTTC. Protein sequence: CASSLGQLQNEQYF.

The V call is TRBV27, the J call TRBJ1-1; 9 nucleotides agree with TRBD1. Germline-derived CDR1 and CDR2 are MNHEY and SMNVEV (reference sequence). The V gene end was trimmed by 7 bases and the J gene end by 9 bases; junction bases not matched to a gene: 24. CDR3 size: 18 residues. CDR3 protein: CASTTWGEGDRANSKAFF. The DNA for the CDR3 is TGTGCCAGCACTACTTGGGGCGAGGGGGACAGGGCAAATTCCAAAGCTTTCTTT.

The chain uses TRBV14 and TRBJ1-2, with D maybe TRBD1 (6 bases). Germline CDR1 is SGHDN and CDR2 is FVKESK. This CDR3 is built from 16 residues. Trimming removed 0 bases from V and 1 base from J, with 12 bases in between. CDR3 amino acids: CASSQDFTGSNYGYTF. The CDR3 bases are TGTGCCAGCAGCCAAGATTTTACAGGGAGTAACTATGGCTACACCTTC.

In DNA, the CDR3 is TGTGCCTGGGTAGCGGGAGGGAGGGGGTATTTT. Translated: CAWVAGGRGYF. The chain joins TRBV30 to TRBJ2-3; 11 bases are shared with TRBD2. The length of the CDR3 is 11 residues. Germline V gene data show CDR1 as GTSNPN and CDR2 as SVGIG (reference sequence). Trimming removed 5 bases from V and 14 bases from J; junction bases left unmatched: 6.

The rearrangement joins TRBV27 to TRBJ2-7; no clear D. The CDR3 spans 13 residues. Per the germline V gene, CDR1 is MNHEY and CDR2 is SMNVEV (reference sequence). Trimming left V 6 bases short and J 3 bases short, with 12 bases between. CDR3 residues: CASRRAPNYEQYF. The CDR3, as DNA: TGTGCCAGCAGACGAGCCCCCAACTACGAGCAGTACTTC.

This clone was recorded only once. V usage is TRBV3-1 (or the pseudogene TRBV3-2) and J usage is TRBJ2-3; the D gene is possibly TRBD2 (6 bases). The CDR3 spans 15 residues. The V gene's germline CDR1 is LGHDT and CDR2 YNNKEL (reference sequence). The ends were cut back, 1 base at V and 6 bases at J, with 14 bases in the middle. The CDR3 sequence is CASSQAPGTGDTQYF. CDR3 in DNA: TGTGCCAGCAGCCAAGCTCCCGGGACTGGGGATACGCAGTATTTT.

In DNA form, the CDR3 reads TGCAGCGTTGGTGGACAGGGCTACGAGCAGTACTTC. As protein: CSVGGQGYEQYF. The chain uses TRBV29-1 and TRBJ2-7, with 8 bases aligning to TRBD1. Germline trimming cut 4 bases from V and 3 bases from J; bases unmatched to any gene: 2. This CDR3 region has 12 residues. Germline-derived CDR1 and CDR2 are SQVTM and ANQGSEA.

The chain joins TRBV4-2 to TRBJ1-1, with a tentative D call TRBD1 (6 bases). V dropped 2 bases and J dropped 1 base, with 11 bases sitting between them. This CDR3 is 15 amino acids long. CDR1 is LGHNA, CDR2 YNFKEQ, per germline. CDR3 residues: CASSQSLGQNTEAFF. In nucleotides, the CDR3 is TGTGCCAGCAGCCAATCCCTGGGACAGAACACTGAAGCTTTCTTT.